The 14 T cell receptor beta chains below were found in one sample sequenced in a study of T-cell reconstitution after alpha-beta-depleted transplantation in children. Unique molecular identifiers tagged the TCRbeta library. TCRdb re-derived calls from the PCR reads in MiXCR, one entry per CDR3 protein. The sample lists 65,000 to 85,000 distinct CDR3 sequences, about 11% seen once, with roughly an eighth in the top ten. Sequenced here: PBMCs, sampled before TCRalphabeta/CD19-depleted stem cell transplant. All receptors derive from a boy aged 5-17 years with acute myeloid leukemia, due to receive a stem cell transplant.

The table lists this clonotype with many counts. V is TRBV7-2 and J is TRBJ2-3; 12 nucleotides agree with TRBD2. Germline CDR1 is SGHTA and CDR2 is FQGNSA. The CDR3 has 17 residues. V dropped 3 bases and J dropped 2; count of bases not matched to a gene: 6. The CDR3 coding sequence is TGTGCCAGCAGCTTGCTCCTAGCGGGAGGGAACACAGATACGCAGTATTTT. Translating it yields CASSLLLAGGNTDTQYF. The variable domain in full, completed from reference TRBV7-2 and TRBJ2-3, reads GAGVSQSPSNKVTEKGKDVELRCDPISGHTALYWYRQSLGQGLEFLIYFQGNSAPDKSGLPSDRFSAERTGGSVSTLTIQRTQQEDSAVYLCASSLLLAGGNTDTQYFGPGTRLTVL.

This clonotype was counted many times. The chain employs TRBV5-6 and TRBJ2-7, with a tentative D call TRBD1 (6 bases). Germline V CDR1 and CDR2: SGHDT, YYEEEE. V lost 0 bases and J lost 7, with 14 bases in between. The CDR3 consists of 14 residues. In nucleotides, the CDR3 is TGTGCCAGCAGCTTGGACAGGAGTACAGGGGAGCAGTACTTC. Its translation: CASSLDRSTGEQYF.

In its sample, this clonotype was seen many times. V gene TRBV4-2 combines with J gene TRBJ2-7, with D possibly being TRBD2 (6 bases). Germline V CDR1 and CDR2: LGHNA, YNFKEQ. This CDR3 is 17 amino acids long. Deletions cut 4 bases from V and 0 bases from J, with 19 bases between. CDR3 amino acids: CASSPAGGSRASYEQYF. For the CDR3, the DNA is TGTGCCAGCAGCCCAGCCGGGGGAAGCCGGGCCTCCTACGAGCAGTACTTC.

The CDR3 nucleotides are TGCAGTGCTACCCGCTTTCTGCTAACACGGGAGATTCTCAATGAGCAGTTCTTC. This gives the protein CSATRFLLTREILNEQFF. V and J are TRBV20-1 and TRBJ2-1; weak D call: TRBD2 (6 bases). The CDR3 is 18 residues long. V lost 4 bases, J lost 6 bases, and 28 bases lay in between. Germline CDR1 reads DFQATT; CDR2 reads SNEGSKA (reference sequence).

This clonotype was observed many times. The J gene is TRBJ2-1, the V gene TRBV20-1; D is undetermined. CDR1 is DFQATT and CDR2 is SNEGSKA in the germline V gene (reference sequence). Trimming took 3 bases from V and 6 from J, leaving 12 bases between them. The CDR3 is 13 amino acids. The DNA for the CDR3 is TGCAGTGCTAGCGACGACAATATCAATGAGCAGTTCTTC. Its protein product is CSASDDNINEQFF.

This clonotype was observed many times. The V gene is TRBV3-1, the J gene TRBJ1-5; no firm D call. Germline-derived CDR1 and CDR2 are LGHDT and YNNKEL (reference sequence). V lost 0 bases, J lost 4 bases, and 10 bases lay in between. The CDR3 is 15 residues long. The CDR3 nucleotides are TGTGCCAGCAGCCAAGATAGGGCAAATAATCAGCCCCAGCATTTT. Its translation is CASSQDRANNQPQHF.

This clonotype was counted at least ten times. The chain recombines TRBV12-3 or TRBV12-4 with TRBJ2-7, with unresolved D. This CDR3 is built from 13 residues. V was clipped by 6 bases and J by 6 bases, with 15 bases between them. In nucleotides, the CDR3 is TGTGCCAGCAGCCCCGGACGGGCCGGCGAGCAGTACTTC. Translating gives CASSPGRAGEQYF.

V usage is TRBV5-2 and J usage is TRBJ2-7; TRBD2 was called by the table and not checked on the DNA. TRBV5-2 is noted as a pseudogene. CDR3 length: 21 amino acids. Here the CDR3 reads CAMGPKFRRAKRGPSSYEQYV. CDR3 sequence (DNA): TGTGCCATGGGCCCCAAGTTCCGCAGAGCCAAGAGGGGACCGAGCTCCTACGAGCAGTACGTC.

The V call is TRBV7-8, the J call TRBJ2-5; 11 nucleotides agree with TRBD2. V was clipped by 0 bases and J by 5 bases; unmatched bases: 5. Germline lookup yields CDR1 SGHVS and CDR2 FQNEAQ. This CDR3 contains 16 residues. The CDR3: CASSLASGGAGETQYF. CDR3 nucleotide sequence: TGTGCCAGCAGCTTAGCTAGCGGGGGGGCTGGGGAGACCCAGTACTTC.

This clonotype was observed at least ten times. In DNA, the CDR3 is TGCAGTGCTGATACTAGCGGGGCCCTCTACGAGCAGTACTTC. Its translation: CSADTSGALYEQYF. This sequence joins TRBV20-1 and TRBJ2-7; 10 positions agree with TRBD2. Looked up from germline, CDR1 is DFQATT and CDR2 is SNEGSKA (reference sequence). CDR3 length: 14 amino acids. The junction had 7 bases not matched to a gene; V was cut back by 5 bases and J by 3 bases.

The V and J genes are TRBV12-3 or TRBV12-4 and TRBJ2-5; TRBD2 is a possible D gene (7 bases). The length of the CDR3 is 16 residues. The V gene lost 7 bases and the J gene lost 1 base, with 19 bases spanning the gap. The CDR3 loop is CASKFVRAGAQETQYF. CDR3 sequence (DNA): TGTGCCAGCAAGTTCGTCCGGGCGGGGGCCCAAGAGACCCAGTACTTC.

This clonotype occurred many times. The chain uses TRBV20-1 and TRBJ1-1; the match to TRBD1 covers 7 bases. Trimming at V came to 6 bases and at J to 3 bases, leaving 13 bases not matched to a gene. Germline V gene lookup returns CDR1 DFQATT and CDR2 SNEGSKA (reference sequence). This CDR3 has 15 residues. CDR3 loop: CSAEKGAVLYTEAFF. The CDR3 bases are TGCAGTGCAGAAAAGGGGGCTGTCTTGTACACTGAAGCTTTCTTT.

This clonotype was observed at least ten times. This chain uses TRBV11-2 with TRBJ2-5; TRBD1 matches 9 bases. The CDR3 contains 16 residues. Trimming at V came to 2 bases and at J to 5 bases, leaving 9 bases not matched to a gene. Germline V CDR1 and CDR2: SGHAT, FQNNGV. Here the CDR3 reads CASSLISGTGLETQYF. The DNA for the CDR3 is TGTGCCAGCAGCTTAATTTCCGGGACAGGGCTGGAGACCCAGTACTTC.

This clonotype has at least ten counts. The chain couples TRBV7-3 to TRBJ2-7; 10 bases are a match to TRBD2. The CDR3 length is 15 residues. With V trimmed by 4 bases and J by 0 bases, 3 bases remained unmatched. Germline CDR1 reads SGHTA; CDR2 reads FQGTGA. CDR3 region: CASSSGTSVSYEQYF. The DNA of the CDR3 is TGTGCCAGCAGCTCAGGGACTAGCGTCTCCTACGAGCAGTACTTC.